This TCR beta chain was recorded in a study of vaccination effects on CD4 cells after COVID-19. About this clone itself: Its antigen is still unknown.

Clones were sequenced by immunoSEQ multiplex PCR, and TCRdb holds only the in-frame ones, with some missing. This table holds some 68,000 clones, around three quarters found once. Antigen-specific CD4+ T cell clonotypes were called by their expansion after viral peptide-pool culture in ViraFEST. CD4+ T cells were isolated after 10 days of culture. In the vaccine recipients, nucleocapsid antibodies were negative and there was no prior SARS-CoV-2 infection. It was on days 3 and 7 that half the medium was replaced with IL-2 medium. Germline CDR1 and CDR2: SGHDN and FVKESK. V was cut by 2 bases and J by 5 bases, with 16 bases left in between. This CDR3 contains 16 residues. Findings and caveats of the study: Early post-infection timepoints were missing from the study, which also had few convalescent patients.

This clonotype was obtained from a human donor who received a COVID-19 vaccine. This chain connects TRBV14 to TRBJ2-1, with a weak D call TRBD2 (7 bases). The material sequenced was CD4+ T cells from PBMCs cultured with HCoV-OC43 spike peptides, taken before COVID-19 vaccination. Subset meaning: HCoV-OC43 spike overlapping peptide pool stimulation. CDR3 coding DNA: TGTGCCAGCAGCCAACGGTTGTTAGGGGGGGACAATGAGCAGTTCTTC. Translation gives CASSQRLLGGDNEQFF.